The 18 T cell receptor beta chains in this list originate from one sample, sequenced in a study of T cell changes during pregnancy in multiple sclerosis. Only in-frame clones appear in the TCRdb table, and some are missing; sequencing was by immunoSEQ multiplex PCR. Here the sample spans about 72,000 clones, about nine tenths being singletons. The sequencing here drew on peripheral blood, taken in the third trimester of pregnancy. These receptors were collected from a female donor in good health, enrolled as a control in a pregnancy study.

The chain has TRBV7-8 and TRBJ2-7, with 9 bases aligning to TRBD2. CDR3 size: 19 residues. J was trimmed by 4 bases and V by 4 bases; bases with no gene match: 20. CDR1 is SGHVS and CDR2 is FQNEAQ in the germline V gene. DNA for the CDR3: TGTGCCAGCAGCTCAAGGGGTTACTCCGGGACTAGCATCGGTTACGAGCAGTACTTC. Its translation: CASSSRGYSGTSIGYEQYF.

The chain joins TRBV29-1 to TRBJ1-2, with D perhaps TRBD1 (5 bases). The germline V gene encodes CDR1 SQVTM and CDR2 ANQGSEA. CDR3 length equals 12 residues. Trimming left V 4 bases short and J 4 bases short, with 10 bases between. The CDR3 is CSVVRQRYGYTF. The CDR3 DNA sequence: TGCAGCGTTGTCCGACAGCGCTATGGCTACACCTTC.

The chain carries TRBV27 and TRBJ2-1; the D gene is possibly TRBD2 (6 bases). Germline V gene lookup returns CDR1 MNHEY and CDR2 SMNVEV (reference sequence). V was shortened by 3 bases and J by 2 bases, with 8 bases between the two germline ends. This CDR3 comprises 14 residues. The CDR3 spells CASSFKRAYNEQFF. In nucleotides, the CDR3 is TGTGCCAGCAGTTTCAAGCGGGCCTACAATGAGCAGTTCTTC.

The chain joins TRBV6-5 to TRBJ1-2; maybe TRBD1 (5 bases). The CDR3 length is 13 residues. V was trimmed by 5 bases and J by 8 bases, leaving 15 bases between them. CDR1 and CDR2 (germline): MNHEY, SVGAGI. This chain's CDR3 is CASSELQGYGYTF. CDR3 coding DNA: TGTGCCAGCAGTGAACTGCAGGGCTACGGCTACACCTTC.

The rearrangement uses TRBV6-5 and TRBJ1-1; perhaps TRBD1 as D (5 bases). This CDR3 contains 15 residues. Germline V gives CDR1 MNHEY, CDR2 SVGAGI. Trimming took 0 bases from V and 5 from J, leaving 13 bases between them. CDR3 bases: TGTGCCAGCAGTTACTCTAGACAAGGGGTTACTGAAGCTTTCTTT. Translating it yields CASSYSRQGVTEAFF.

This rearrangement joins TRBV5-4 to TRBJ1-4; TRBD1 matches at 7 bases. V gave up 5 bases and J gave up 7 bases; unmatched junction bases: 11. Looked up from germline, CDR1 is SGHNT and CDR2 is YYREEE (reference sequence). This CDR3 is 15 amino acids long. CDR3: CASSYNDRAAEKLFF. The CDR3 nucleotides are TGTGCCAGCAGTTATAACGACAGGGCGGCTGAAAAACTGTTTTTT.

The sample holds one count of this clone. The genes are TRBV7-2 and TRBJ1-1; 9 nucleotides align to TRBD1. The germline V gene encodes CDR1 SGHTA and CDR2 FQGNSA. The CDR3 totals 15 residues. With V trimmed by 3 bases and J by 5 bases, 7 bases remained unmatched. This chain's CDR3 is CASSFGTGIGTEAFF. CDR3 nucleotide sequence: TGTGCCAGCAGCTTCGGGACAGGGATTGGAACTGAAGCTTTCTTT.

J is TRBJ1-4 and V is TRBV5-5; 7 bases map to TRBD1. V gave up 4 bases and J gave up 3 bases; unmatched junction bases: 3. From germline, CDR1 is SGHKS and CDR2 YYEKEE (reference sequence). This CDR3 has 14 residues. The CDR3 coding sequence is TGTGCCAGCAGCCTTCAGGGGGCTAATGAAAAACTGTTTTTT. It yields the protein CASSLQGANEKLFF.

The genes are TRBV6-5 and TRBJ1-4; D might be TRBD1 (6 bases). Trimming cost V 5 bases and J 8 bases, with 15 bases left between them. CDR3 length: 14 amino acids. CDR1 is MNHEY, CDR2 SVGAGI, per germline. CDR3 sequence (DNA): TGTGCCAGCAGTACAGGGACCTCGGACGAAAAACTGTTTTTT. Translation gives CASSTGTSDEKLFF.

The table lists this clone with a count of one. The chain joins TRBV5-1 to TRBJ2-2, with D unclear. Between the trimmed V and J ends, which lost 0 bases and 4 bases, there was a span of 13 bases. The CDR3 length is 16 residues. Germline V gene data show CDR1 as SGHRS and CDR2 as YFSETQ. The CDR3 bases are TGCGCCAGCAGCTTGGTGTTGAGTAGCAGCACCGGGGAGCTGTTTTTT. Residues: CASSLVLSSSTGELFF.

The V gene is TRBV30, the J gene TRBJ1-1, with D tentatively TRBD1 (5 bases). The CDR3 loop spans 16 amino acids. Germline values: CDR1 GTSNPN, CDR2 SVGIG (reference sequence). Trimming left V 3 bases short and J 4 bases short, with 21 bases between. CDR3 nucleotides: TGTGCCTGGAGCCCTTTAGGAAGGAGGGGCTCCACTGAAGCTTTCTTT. Translating it yields CAWSPLGRRGSTEAFF. The full variable domain, rest sourced from reference TRBV30 and TRBJ1-1, is SQTIHQWPATLVQPVGSPLSLECTVEGTSNPNLYWYRQAAGRGLQLLFYSVGIGQISSEVPQNLSASRPQDRQFILSSKKLLLSDSGFYLCAWSPLGRRGSTEAFFGQGTRLTVV.

The chain couples TRBV5-6 to TRBJ1-4; 9 bases are shared with TRBD1. CDR3 length equals 14 residues. Germline CDR1 is SGHDT and CDR2 is YYEEEE. V trimming: 3 bases; J trimming: 7 bases; junction bases outside the gene matches: 4. The chain's CDR3 is CASSWGQGGEKLFF. For the CDR3, the DNA is TGTGCCAGCAGCTGGGGACAGGGTGGTGAAAAACTGTTTTTT.

This sequence joins TRBV19 and TRBJ1-6; 7 nucleotides align to TRBD1. Per the germline V gene, CDR1 is LNHDA and CDR2 is SQIVND (reference sequence). V lost 1 base and J lost 8; bases outside the gene matches: 5. The CDR3 contains 15 residues. This CDR3 reads CASSIVGDRYSPLHF. Here the CDR3 DNA reads TGTGCCAGTAGTATAGTTGGGGACAGATATTCACCCCTCCACTTT.

V gene TRBV21-1 combines with J gene TRBJ2-4; the table names TRBD2, a call not compared with the DNA. TRBV21-1 is assigned pseudogene status. The CDR3 is 18 amino acids. CDR3 residues: CASSIHFKRGVAKNIQYF. CDR3 sequence (DNA): TGTGCCAGCAGCATCCATTTTAAGCGGGGGGTAGCCAAAAACATTCAGTACTTC.

In its sample, this clone was seen many times. The J gene is TRBJ2-6, the V gene TRBV28; D is uncertain. This CDR3 contains 15 residues. CDR1 is MDHEN and CDR2 is SYDVKM in the germline V gene. V lost 2 bases to trimming and J lost 4 bases, with 9 bases between them. Here the CDR3 DNA reads TGTGCCAGCAGTTTAGCGGCATCGGGGGCCAACGTCCTGACTTTC. Amino acid sequence: CASSLAASGANVLTF.

The chain uses TRBV7-9 and TRBJ2-7, with D possibly matching TRBD1 (9 bases). This CDR3 spans 15 amino acids. V gave up 5 bases and J gave up 6 bases, with 20 bases separating them. From germline, CDR1 is SEHNR and CDR2 FQNEAQ (reference sequence). This chain's CDR3 is CASSMPQGAGGEQYF. DNA for the CDR3: TGTGCCAGCAGCATGCCACAGGGGGCGGGGGGCGAGCAGTACTTC.

This clone showed up just once. The rearrangement links TRBV11-2 to TRBJ2-5; D gene ambiguous. The CDR3 has 13 amino acids. The germline CDR1 and CDR2 sequences are SGHAT and FQNNGV. V lost 4 bases and J 5 bases, leaving 11 bases between the germline ends. The CDR3 coding sequence is TGTGCCAGCAGCTACCCGGAGAGCGAGACCCAGTACTTC. This encodes CASSYPESETQYF.

This clone was seen once. The chain links TRBV21-1 to TRBJ2-6; the table assigns TRBD1, which was not confirmed against the DNA. TRBV21-1 is listed as a pseudogene. The CDR3 spans 17 residues. CDR3 nucleotides: TGTGCCAGCAGCAAAGCCCGCAGGACATCTGGGGCCAACGTCCTGACTTTC. It is translated as CASSKARRTSGANVLTF.